The 3 T cell receptor beta chains below all came from one sample that was sequenced in a study of OX40 agonist ivuxolimab in advanced cancers. Receptor amplification or capture employed the immunoSEQ multiplex PCR assay. TCRdb stores this immuneACCESS table with in-frame sequences only. Part of the clones is absent; in the studies checked, under half of the shortfall reflects unresolved V genes, and no reason is known for the rest. The sample contains some 74,000 clones, 85% of them found a single time. The ten largest account for 0.53% of the sample. The source material was CD4+ or CD8+ T cells sorted from blood, sampled in a trial of the OX40 agonist ivuxolimab. Receptors originate from an adult with an advanced solid tumor such as melanoma, head and neck, liver or kidney cancer.

The chain combines TRBV18 with TRBJ2-1, with D possibly TRBD2 on 6 matching bases. CDR3 length equals 16 residues. V dropped 4 bases and J dropped 8 bases, with 21 bases sitting between them. CDR1 is KGHSH, CDR2 LQKENI, per germline. The DNA of the CDR3 is TGTGCCAGCTCACGGACTACTACCACCTCGAGCGATGAGCAGTTCTTC. It is translated as CASSRTTTTSSDEQFF.

The V call is TRBV28, the J call TRBJ2-7; D is ambiguous. Looked up from germline, CDR1 is MDHEN and CDR2 is SYDVKM. Between the trimmed V and J ends, which lost 6 bases and 4 bases, there was a span of 7 bases. The CDR3 is 11 residues long. The CDR3 reads CASRVQYEQYF. CDR3 DNA sequence: TGTGCCAGCAGGGTACAGTACGAGCAGTACTTC.

The chain is built from TRBV15 and TRBJ2-1; no reliable D call. Germline assignment: CDR1 LNHNV and CDR2 YYDKDF (reference sequence). Trimming pared 0 bases from V and 6 bases from J, leaving 9 bases between. CDR3 length: 14 amino acids. CDR3 DNA: TGTGCCACCAGCAGAGATTTCGTGGTCAATGAGCAGTTCTTC. Translated, it gives CATSRDFVVNEQFF.